This T cell receptor beta chain was captured by sequencing in a study of blood T cells in healthy people across ages. The use of a sample-barcoded 5' primer and a J-beta primer mix characterized a second PCR of 7 to 11 cycles. Every single cDNA molecule received a tag from a template-switch adaptor with 12 random nucleotides. Using its own MiXCR run on the 5' RACE reads, TCRdb lists one record per CDR3 protein. The sample has about 900,000 distinct CDR3 sequences, around 48% seen once. To note about this clonotype: The antigen remains undetermined.

Study-wide points: Donors of long life had a larger count of naive CD4+ cells and greater diversity than aged donors.

The TCR comes from a man between 25 and 39 years old in good health. Sequencing was done on a sample of blood.

CDR3 DNA sequence: TGTGCCAGCAGGAGACTAGCGGGGGGCGTCCCACAAGAGACCCAGTACTTC. Its translation is CASRRLAGGVPQETQYF. The chain couples TRBV2 to TRBJ2-5; 13 positions match TRBD2. Germline V gene sequence: CDR1 SNHLY, CDR2 FYNNEI. V lost 6 bases, J lost 2 bases, and 9 bases stayed unmatched. The CDR3 is 17 residues long.